This paragraph reports one TCR beta chain. The clone's antigen remains unknown. The record has no base qualities; no much larger clone is one base away. The data originate from a study of patients and donors after allogeneic stem cell transplantation (dated by TCRdb to about 2020). The library was made by RT-PCR. The sequencer was a NextSeq 550. TCRdb reprocessing: public reads trimmed at Q25 with fastp, clones called with MiXCR, in-frame beta chains kept. All rows with the same CDR3 protein become a single entry with the most common DNA and genes. The sample table records 200,000 to 250,000 distinct CDR3 sequences; less than 15% of these occur just once. Roughly 12% of the sample comes from the top ten. The V end loses 8 bases and the J end loses 3 bases, and a stretch of 9 bases separates them. Its CDR3 holds 11 amino acids, cysteine through phenylalanine. CDR3 DNA only is kept here, 33 bases in frame from base 1. The germline V gene (reference sequence) supplies CDR1 DFQATT and CDR2 SNEGSKA.

The clonotype comes from a human donor who was either an allogeneic HSCT recipient or a stem cell or donor lymphocyte infusion donor (not recorded which). It is not recorded whose cells these are; they may come from a transplant donor. This receptor chain uses TRBV20-1 and TRBJ2-3, with the identity of the D gene unclear. Material for sequencing was blood, either unsorted or a sorted T cell fraction (not recorded which). The DNA reads as follows: TGCAGTACCCGACGGACAGATACGCAGTATTTT. It translates to CSTRRTDTQYF.